This entry is about one T cell receptor beta chain. This receptor's antigen is unknown. Per-base quality was not reported, and no clone a single base away is much larger than it. This record comes from a study of OX40 agonist ivuxolimab in advanced cancers. Context from the whole study: Ivuxolimab was a fully human IgG2 agonistic monoclonal antibody targeting the costimulatory receptor OX40 (CD134). Intravenous ivuxolimab was administered to patients every 2 weeks at six dose levels: 0.01, 0.1, 0.3, 1.5, 3 and 10 mg/kg. Of the approximately 50 dose-escalation patients, hepatocellular carcinoma was present in 19, melanoma in approximately 15, renal cell carcinoma in 9 and head and neck cancer in 9. In the dose-escalation cohort, 82.7% of patients were male, and the mean age was roughly 56 years with a range of roughly 20 to 79. Prior anti-PD-1, anti-PD-L1 or anti-CTLA-4 therapy was permitted, and about two fifths of dose-escalation patients had received checkpoint inhibitors. Partial responses occurred in three dose-escalation patients, of whom one had hepatocellular carcinoma and two had cutaneous melanoma. Peripheral TCRbeta sequencing aimed to test whether ivuxolimab altered TCR sequence diversity and caused clonal T-cell expansion. The paper covers the monotherapy dose-escalation part of the phase I ivuxolimab trial, which included N ≈ 52 patients. Summary of the overall study and its limitations: At doses of 0.1 to 3.0 mg/kg, clonal expansion of both CD4+ and CD8+ blood T cells was observed from baseline to week 6. After ivuxolimab, more expanded clones were found on average in CD8+ T cells than in CD4+ T cells. Which antigens the clonally expanded peripheral T cells were specific for was not determined. Partial responders in the 0.1-3.0 mg/kg groups had among the lowest normalized peripheral clonal expansion, especially among CD8+ T cells. Low levels of normalized T-cell clonal expansion were also seen in some nonresponding patients.

Patients with autoimmune disease history or receiving systemic immunosuppression were excluded from the trial. Peripheral blood for TCR sequencing was collected from all dose cohorts at baseline, on cycle 4 day 1, and on cycle 7 day 1. The samples were drawn from a first-in-human, open-label, multicenter phase I dose-escalation trial of ivuxolimab. The trial enrolled adults with locally advanced or metastatic head and neck squamous cell, hepatocellular, melanoma or renal cell carcinoma. Before TCR sequencing, CD4+ and CD8+ T cells were separately sorted from peripheral blood. For sequencing of the TCRbeta CDR3 region, genomic DNA was extracted from the sorted cells. The immunoSEQ Assay was used for sequencing of TCRbeta CDR3 regions. TCRdb re-hosts the immuneACCESS table, in-frame sequences only. Its copies lack some clones; in the studies checked, an unresolved V gene accounts for under half of them, and the cause for the rest is not known. A total of more than 65,000 clones appear in this sample, approximately 84% of them only once. The ten largest clones add up to around 25% of the sample.

Clipping removes 0 bases from V and 5 bases from J, with 2 as the unmatched junction base count. The germline V gene encodes CDR1 SGHRS and CDR2 YFSETQ. Including the terminal cysteine and phenylalanine, the CDR3 comprises 15 residues. The kept DNA is CDR3 alone, 45 bases in frame from the first base. This sequence uses TRBV5-1 and TRBJ1-4, with 9 junctional bases fitting TRBD1. The source of this sequence is an adult with an advanced solid tumor such as melanoma, head and neck, liver or kidney cancer. This material consisted of CD4+ or CD8+ T cells sorted from blood, taken in a trial of the OX40 agonist ivuxolimab. The CDR3 region has the sequence CASSLVGTGNEKLFF. The DNA sequence follows: TGCGCCAGCAGCTTGGTTGGGACAGGGAATGAAAAACTGTTTTTT.